This is a list of T cell receptor beta chains from one sample in a study of blood T cells in healthy people across ages. TCRdb independently ran MiXCR on the 5' RACE reads; one entry per CDR3 protein. Here the sample spans 1.6 million or so distinct CDR3 sequences, around 35% being singletons. Sequenced sample: blood. Receptor source: a woman aged 25 to 39 in good health. CDR3s include the opening cysteine and the closing phenylalanine or tryptophan. Fields, in order: V gene, CDR3 length, D gene, clone size, J gene, CDR3 DNA, CDR3 protein. The D gene is left open where the match is weak. Clone sizes are given selectively: once, few, many, or a class where the clone is expanded.

TRBV4-1	16	TRBD2	NA	TRBJ2-1	TGCGCCAGCAGCCAAGAACGGGGGGGGGTGAAAAATGAGCAGTTCTTC	CASSQERGGVKNEQFF
TRBV6-2/TRBV6-3	15	TRBD2	many	TRBJ2-1	TGTGCCAGCAGTTACTTAGCGGGGGCTTACAATGAGCAGTTCTTC	CASSYLAGAYNEQFF
TRBV3-1	14	NA	many	TRBJ2-3	TGTGCCAGCAGCCTTAGAGACGGTGCAGATACGCAGTATTTT	CASSLRDGADTQYF
TRBV18	16	NA	NA	TRBJ2-3	TGTGCCAGCTCACCATCCCTCCGGGGAAGCACAGATACGCAGTATTTT	CASSPSLRGSTDTQYF
TRBV7-2	15	NA	few	TRBJ2-2	TGTGCCAGCAGCTTACAAACGGCGAACACCGGGGAGCTGTTTTTT	CASSLQTANTGELFF
TRBV7-9	17	TRBD2	few	TRBJ2-1	TGTGCCAGCAGCCCATTGGGCGGGAGTAAGGCCTACAATGAGCAGTTCTTC	CASSPLGGSKAYNEQFF
TRBV6-2/TRBV6-3	14	NA	NA	TRBJ1-1	TGTGCCAGCAGTTACTCGAGGCCGAACACTGAAGCTTTCTTT	CASSYSRPNTEAFF
TRBV5-1	14	NA	NA	TRBJ2-3	TGCGCCAGCAGCGCGTTTCGGGGAACAGATACGCAGTATTTT	CASSAFRGTDTQYF
TRBV29-1	13	NA	NA	TRBJ2-5	TGCAGTGTTGAGAGTGGGCAAGAAGAGACCCGGTACTTC	CSVESGQEETRYF
TRBV27	16	TRBD2	NA	TRBJ2-5	TGTGCCAGCAACGGAGGCAGCGGGAGGCCTCAAGAGACCCAGTACTTC	CASNGGSGRPQETQYF
TRBV7-2	12	NA	few	TRBJ2-7	TGTGCCAGCAGCTCCACAGGGCCCGAGCAGTACTTC	CASSSTGPEQYF
TRBV5-1	15	NA	NA	TRBJ2-3	TGCGCCAGCAGCTTGGGGGAAGGCCCCTTAGATACGCAGTATTTT	CASSLGEGPLDTQYF
TRBV9	12	TRBD1	NA	TRBJ1-2	TGTGCCAGCGGTGGACAGGGACATGGCTACACCTTC	CASGGQGHGYTF
TRBV6-2/TRBV6-3	14	NA	NA	TRBJ1-4	TGTGCCAGCACCGGACGGGGTGTGGGTGAAAAACTGTTTTTT	CASTGRGVGEKLFF
TRBV6-6	15	NA	few	TRBJ2-7	TGTGCCAGCAGTTCCGGCGGTACGAACTTCTACGAGCAGTACTTC	CASSSGGTNFYEQYF
TRBV27	14	NA	few	TRBJ2-7	TGTGCCAGCAGGGATACAGGGTCCTACTACGAGCAGTACTTC	CASRDTGSYYEQYF
TRBV7-9	15	NA	few	TRBJ1-1	TGTGCCAGCAGCTCAAAGGGGTTAAGGGACACTGAAGCTTTCTTT	CASSSKGLRDTEAFF
TRBV7-9	16	NA	NA	TRBJ2-5	TGTGCCAGCAGCTTAGACACCGGGGACGCGCCTAAGACCCAGTACTTC	CASSLDTGDAPKTQYF
TRBV18	15	TRBD2	NA	TRBJ2-5	TGTGCCAGCTCACCCATCGCGGGGGACCAAGAGACCCAGTACTTC	CASSPIAGDQETQYF
TRBV7-9	14	NA	NA	TRBJ2-5	TGTGCCAGCAGCTGGGCTGGGTTCAGGGAGACCCAGTACTTC	CASSWAGFRETQYF
TRBV7-8	15	NA	few	TRBJ2-3	TGTGCCAGCAGCTTAGGGGGGAAAACCACAGATACGCAGTATTTT	CASSLGGKTTDTQYF
TRBV20-1	11	NA	few	TRBJ1-2	TGCAGTGCTTGGCGGGGGCCCGGCTACACCTTC	CSAWRGPGYTF